This TCR beta chain comes out of a study of cytomegalovirus exposure and HLA in healthy donors (dated by TCRdb to the late 2010s). Concerning the study at large: According to an earlier analysis of 587 of the donors, 150 million to 200 million T cells yielded over 100 million unique TCR beta sequences and 276 Gb of sequence data. Rather than drawing on any new phenotypic data, the later analysis identified candidate immune exposures from TCR beta sequences and the way those sequences occurred across donors. The study aimed to test whether signatures of past pathogen exposure could be identified by cataloging public T cell receptors. The study used immunosequencing to profile the T cell repertoires of approximately 690 subjects and linked those repertoires to cytomegalovirus serostatus. To predict cytomegalovirus infection status, the study combined high-throughput TCR immunosequencing, statistical association of individual TCRs with disease status, and machine learning. The number of typed donors differed by locus: about 620-640 for A, B, C, DRB1 and DQB1; 522 for DQA1; 606 for DPA1; and 400 to 480 for DPB1. Of the 350 to 450 genotyped donors, over 80% were placed in the genetic ancestry cluster associated with self-reported Caucasian donors. An early release covering roughly 640 HLA-typed donors comprised approximately 290 gigabases of sequencing data and tens of millions of unique TCR sequences. In a later genetic analysis, genome-wide SNP genotypes for 398 of the 666 donors were used, and that subset was treated as a discovery cohort. Donor age, sex, ethnicity and CMV serostatus were compiled alongside the repertoire data. On average, around 240,000 unique TCR beta nucleotide sequences were sequenced per donor among more than 350 genotyped donors of the cohort, with roughly 18% of those sequences being non-productive. In a later analysis, previously published TCR beta repertoires from 666 donors were re-analyzed and high-resolution HLA genotyping was added so that TCR occurrence patterns could be studied. In addition to the first cohort of approximately 650 subjects, a separate validation cohort of 100 to 150 different subjects was used. An earlier analysis of approximately 640 of the donors applied high-throughput TCR beta sequencing to assess whether each TCR beta V gene segment acted as functional or pseudogenic. Roughly five DR-DQ haplotypes were handled as single units for association and clustering, since linkage in the cohort was strong. Both class I and class II loci were covered by HLA typing, at four-digit resolution. All discovery cohort repertoires had been generated on a single sequencing platform.

V has 5 bases trimmed and J has 7 bases trimmed; junction bases matching no gene number 7. CDR1 and CDR2 are drawn from the germline V gene: SGHVS, FNYEAQ. CDR3 length: 14 amino acids, cysteine to phenylalanine. Of the read, only the CDR3 DNA is kept; its 42 bases are in frame from base 1. The cohort was made up of 666 healthy bone marrow donors. All cohort members were sampled while nominally healthy, although unrecorded immune exposures were likely present. The donor tested CMV seronegative and was one of the 352 seronegative cohort members. Every donor gave a peripheral blood sample, and the peripheral blood mononuclear cells from that sample were used for TCR beta sequencing. The Qiagen DNeasy Blood Extraction Kit was used to extract genomic DNA from the blood cell samples. The library was produced with the immunoSEQ multiplex PCR assay. The multiplex PCR relied on a mix of 60 forward primers for TCR Vbeta segments and 13 reverse primers for TCR Jbeta segments. The CDR3 region of rearranged TCR beta genes was amplified from genomic DNA by a multiplex PCR assay. The Illumina HiSeq System was used to sequence the amplified TCR beta libraries as 87-base-pair reads. The original methods were these. A later analysis counted tens of millions of unique TCR beta chains across the approximately 700 repertoires, and 10 million to 12 million of these chains were shared by at least two donors. Raw reads were error-corrected and collapsed into unique sequences with a nearest-neighbor algorithm that merged closely related sequences to remove PCR and sequencing errors. V, D and J gene segments were assigned by aligning CDR3 sequences to IMGT reference sequences. For a sequence to be retained, a match of at least six nucleotides to both a V gene segment and a J gene segment was required. A rearrangement was called productive if the CDR3 had no stop codons and remained in frame with V and J, and every other rearrangement was called non-productive. Following IMGT convention, CDR3 was defined as the stretch from the second conserved V-encoded cysteine up to the conserved J-encoded phenylalanine. The earlier analysis of 500 to 750 of the donors excluded any sequence lacking an unambiguous match to a single V gene segment. An earlier analysis of fewer than 750 of the donors classified V segments as functional when productive rearrangements were above 56.7% and as segregating when the standard deviation between donors was above 5%. A statistical classification framework was built for diagnosing cytomegalovirus status from the catalog of TCR beta chain sequences. V and J gene assignment, in a later analysis, came from comparing TCR nucleotide sequences with IMGT/GENE-DB human TR gene sequences. A later analysis assigned CDR3 sequences and most-parsimonious VDJ recombination scenarios with the TCRdist pipeline. In a later analysis, each TCR beta chain was defined by its CDR3 amino acid sequence together with its V-gene family, and reads lacking a unique V-gene family were excluded. As a way to deal with suspected cross-contamination and a sequencing artifact, a later analysis dropped 592 nucleotide sequences that were highly shared and had low generation probability. In a later analysis, a clonal expansion index was calculated for each public chain from normalized within-repertoire ranks of inferred template counts. Generation probabilities in a later analysis came from a VDJ recombination model fitted to out-of-frame rearrangements, and those results were checked against IGoR. Hypergeometric tests were used in a later analysis to score TCR-TCR, TCR-HLA and TCR-CMV co-occurrence, with a repertoire-size bias correction applied to the TCR pairs. To estimate false discovery rates, a later analysis permuted the HLA or CMV assignments 20 times. In a later analysis, co-occurring TCRs were grouped using DBSCAN, and TCRdist sequence similarity was added for clustering within HLA-allele-positive subsets. Co-occurrence clustering excluded repertoires with fewer than 30,000 or more than 120,000 public chains, plus five with anomalous nucleotide sharing. The table was pulled from immuneACCESS by TCRdb, which kept in-frame rearrangements only. Such tables lose some clones; where checked, under half of the loss comes from unresolved V genes, and the rest has no known cause. From that table come the V and J calls and clone size; the DNA was used to work out D and trimming. The sample yields around 67,000 clones; roughly two thirds were counted once. The ten largest clones capture about 2.9% of the sample.

On this clone itself: The clone's antigen remains unknown. Base qualities are not recorded, but no much larger clone differs from it by a single base.

What the study reported, not specific to this receptor: In a later analysis, 16,951 TCR beta sequences were associated with specific HLA alleles at a false discovery rate of 0.05. This cohort had only TCR beta chains sequenced, and the lack of alpha or paired-chain data limited which features could be detected. A later genetic analysis reported fewer N-insertions in productive TCRs among donors in an Asian-associated ancestry cluster than the approximately 670-donor mean. Because some donors lacked HLA typing at each locus, the association tests relied only on the typed subset. V-gene and J-gene trimming of TCR beta chains was associated with a missense DCLRE1C variant in a later genetic analysis, and the association was replicated in an independent cohort. Assigning TCR associations to individual alleles was difficult when HLA alleles, especially DR and DQ, strongly co-occurred. A further reported finding was that TCR beta sequences accurately predicted the HLA-A and HLA-B alleles for most subjects in the first cohort. In a later analysis, several top co-occurrence clusters were reported to appear linked to parvovirus B19, influenza, CMV and Epstein-Barr virus. In both the original and validation cohorts, the classifier was reported to diagnose cytomegalovirus status with high specificity and sensitivity. A group of highly shared sequence variants was considered likely to be a technical artifact of the sequencing pipeline. Broadly in line with IMGT annotations, most TCR beta V segments showed up in productive rearrangements about 87% or about 30% of the time in an earlier analysis of 450 to 600 of the donors. According to a later analysis, TCR association rates differed among HLA loci, with DRB1 alleles showing the most associated TCRs and HLA-C alleles showing the fewest. It was suggested by the authors that the approach could potentially be generalized to other disease states and immunological phenotypes. Correlated functional status among segregating V segments might reflect linkage disequilibrium, but an unknown experimental factor could not be ruled out. The 87-base-pair reads could not distinguish some IMGT-functional V segments, including TRBV6-2 and TRBV6-3, so those segments were excluded. In a later analysis, HLA-associated TCR beta chains were found to be more clonally expanded and to have lower generation probabilities than equally common non-associated chains. The study gave a list of more than 150 TCR beta chains associated with cytomegalovirus. The only immune exposure information available for the cohort was CMV serostatus. Roughly uniform sequencing depth across donors was assumed in presence/absence analyses, although this assumption may not hold. Most TCR sequences were observed very rarely across donors, whereas some public TCRs were present in many individuals. The earlier analysis of 587 of the donors excluded over 15 rarely observed V segments, including chromosome 9 orphons, because counts were too low. A later analysis found that most CMV-associated TCR beta chains appeared HLA-restricted, with HLA associations seemingly driven largely by CMV exposure. Three of the identified cytomegalovirus-associated TCR beta chains were confirmed in vitro to be specific for cytomegalovirus antigens.

The rearrangement combines TRBV7-6 with TRBJ1-4; TRBD1 fits 7 bases in the junction. This sequence was found in a woman aged 50 to 60 in good health and CMV-seronegative. The sample was PBMCs. The CDR3: CASSPPAGGEKLFF. At the DNA level, the sequence is TGTGCCAGCAGCCCGCCGGCAGGGGGTGAAAAACTGTTTTTT.